A selection of T cell receptor beta chains follows, all from one sample in a study of blood T cells in healthy people across ages. In TCRdb, the 5' RACE reads were re-called with MiXCR into one record per CDR3 protein. The table lists about 2 million distinct CDR3 sequences, just under 50% of them singletons, with more than 2% in the top ten. Sequenced: blood. The receptors here all came from a woman aged 40 to 50 in good health. Each CDR3 is given with its conserved first and last residue. A D gene is named only where the DNA matches it firmly. Not all rows give a size; the values are once, few, many and, for expanded clones, a class.

d_call: TRBD1
j_call: TRBJ1-1
clone_size: once
v_call: TRBV6-1
cdr3_aa: CASREHQGGKAFF
cdr3_nt: TGTGCCAGCAGAGAACACCAGGGGGGCAAAGCTTTCTTT

d_call: -
j_call: TRBJ2-5
clone_size: -
v_call: TRBV14
cdr3_aa: CASSQDSRTAFYKETQYF
cdr3_nt: TGTGCCAGCAGCCAAGATTCCCGGACAGCCTTCTACAAAGAGACCCAGTACTTC

d_call: TRBD1
j_call: TRBJ1-2
clone_size: -
v_call: TRBV29-1
cdr3_aa: CSVRGQEVGYTF
cdr3_nt: TGCAGCGTTCGGGGACAGGAAGTTGGCTACACCTTC

d_call: -
j_call: TRBJ2-5
clone_size: -
v_call: TRBV13
cdr3_aa: CASSSDPHQETQYF
cdr3_nt: TGTGCCAGCAGCTCTGACCCGCACCAAGAGACCCAGTACTTC

d_call: TRBD1
j_call: TRBJ1-2
clone_size: -
v_call: TRBV28
cdr3_aa: CASSYPGQTLNYGYTF
cdr3_nt: TGTGCCAGCAGTTACCCGGGACAGACCTTAAACTATGGCTACACCTTC

d_call: -
j_call: TRBJ1-2
clone_size: -
v_call: TRBV5-1
cdr3_aa: CASSSLEPADGYTF
cdr3_nt: TGCGCCAGCAGCTCACTGGAACCAGCGGATGGCTACACCTTC

d_call: -
j_call: TRBJ1-2
clone_size: few
v_call: TRBV7-2
cdr3_aa: CASSLDGGREDGYTF
cdr3_nt: TGTGCCAGCAGCTTAGACGGGGGGCGGGAAGATGGCTACACCTTC

d_call: -
j_call: TRBJ2-1
clone_size: few
v_call: TRBV4-1
cdr3_aa: CASSQPGVRPWNEQFF
cdr3_nt: TGCGCCAGCAGCCAACCCGGAGTTAGACCTTGGAATGAGCAGTTCTTC

d_call: -
j_call: TRBJ2-5
clone_size: -
v_call: TRBV7-8
cdr3_aa: CASSSGMGGLQYF
cdr3_nt: TGTGCCAGCAGCTCGGGAATGGGGGGATTACAGTACTTC

d_call: -
j_call: TRBJ2-7
clone_size: few
v_call: TRBV20-1
cdr3_aa: CSALRTVSSYEQYF
cdr3_nt: TGCAGTGCTCTAAGGACAGTTTCCTCCTACGAGCAGTACTTC

d_call: TRBD2
j_call: TRBJ2-7
clone_size: few
v_call: TRBV5-1
cdr3_aa: CASSDPSGGTYEQYF
cdr3_nt: TGCGCCAGCAGCGACCCTAGCGGGGGTACCTACGAGCAGTACTTC

d_call: TRBD1
j_call: TRBJ2-5
clone_size: few
v_call: TRBV4-3
cdr3_aa: CASSQLTGGLETQYF
cdr3_nt: TGCGCCAGCAGCCAGTTGACAGGGGGCCTAGAGACCCAGTACTTC

d_call: TRBD1
j_call: TRBJ2-1
clone_size: -
v_call: TRBV12-3/TRBV12-4
cdr3_aa: CASTARGQGMNEQFF
cdr3_nt: TGTGCCAGCACCGCCCGAGGACAGGGGATGAATGAGCAGTTCTTC

d_call: -
j_call: TRBJ1-1
clone_size: few
v_call: TRBV5-1
cdr3_aa: CASSSPGGSLNTEAFF
cdr3_nt: TGCGCCAGCAGCTCGCCGGGGGGCAGCTTAAACACTGAAGCTTTCTTT

d_call: TRBD2
j_call: TRBJ2-1
clone_size: -
v_call: TRBV7-8
cdr3_aa: CASSQLAGEHNEQFF
cdr3_nt: TGTGCCAGCAGCCAGCTAGCGGGGGAACACAATGAGCAGTTCTTC

d_call: -
j_call: TRBJ2-7
clone_size: few
v_call: TRBV20-1
cdr3_aa: CSARETSSYEQYF
cdr3_nt: TGCAGTGCTAGAGAGACTAGCTCCTACGAGCAGTACTTC

d_call: -
j_call: TRBJ1-2
clone_size: once
v_call: TRBV15
cdr3_aa: CATSRGTAEESSNYGYTF
cdr3_nt: TGTGCCACCAGCAGAGGGACAGCTGAGGAGTCTTCTAACTATGGCTACACCTTC

d_call: -
j_call: TRBJ1-2
clone_size: few
v_call: TRBV7-9
cdr3_aa: CASSLDQGSYGYTF
cdr3_nt: TGTGCCAGCAGCTTAGATCAGGGTTCGTACGGCTACACCTTC

d_call: TRBD2
j_call: TRBJ2-3
clone_size: -
v_call: TRBV20-1
cdr3_aa: CSARDPPLAGIRDTQYF
cdr3_nt: TGCAGTGCTAGAGATCCCCCCCTAGCGGGGATCCGAGATACGCAGTATTTT

d_call: -
j_call: TRBJ2-3
clone_size: -
v_call: TRBV4-2
cdr3_aa: CASSNLFLEEDTQYF
cdr3_nt: TGTGCCAGCAGCAATTTATTCCTAGAGGAAGATACGCAGTATTTT

d_call: TRBD2
j_call: TRBJ2-1
clone_size: few
v_call: TRBV7-9
cdr3_aa: CASSLRLAGLGNEQFF
cdr3_nt: TGTGCCAGCAGCTTAAGGCTAGCGGGTCTTGGCAATGAGCAGTTCTTC

d_call: -
j_call: TRBJ1-2
clone_size: -
v_call: TRBV2
cdr3_aa: CDSKESGLNYGYTF
cdr3_nt: TGTGACAGCAAAGAGTCAGGGCTTAACTATGGCTACACCTTC

d_call: TRBD1
j_call: TRBJ1-1
clone_size: -
v_call: TRBV28
cdr3_aa: CASSLWTGGKTEAFF
cdr3_nt: TGTGCCAGCAGTTTATGGACAGGGGGCAAGACTGAAGCTTTCTTT

d_call: -
j_call: TRBJ1-2
clone_size: -
v_call: TRBV20-1
cdr3_aa: CSARAMGTISYGYTF
cdr3_nt: TGCAGTGCTAGAGCAATGGGAACAATCAGCTATGGCTACACCTTC

d_call: -
j_call: TRBJ2-3
clone_size: few
v_call: TRBV28
cdr3_aa: CASSLPLTDFTDTQYF
cdr3_nt: TGTGCCAGCAGTCTCCCCTTAACGGATTTCACAGATACGCAGTATTTT

d_call: TRBD1
j_call: TRBJ1-1
clone_size: -
v_call: TRBV4-1
cdr3_aa: CASSQWGQQKTSTEAFF
cdr3_nt: TGCGCCAGCAGCCAATGGGGACAGCAGAAAACGAGCACTGAAGCTTTCTTT

d_call: -
j_call: TRBJ1-2
clone_size: -
v_call: TRBV7-9
cdr3_aa: CAGSLVRTKANYGYTF
cdr3_nt: TGTGCCGGCAGCTTAGTCAGAACAAAAGCTAACTATGGCTACACCTTC

d_call: -
j_call: TRBJ2-6
clone_size: few
v_call: TRBV7-8
cdr3_aa: CASSRRQWAGASNSGANVLTF
cdr3_nt: TGTGCCAGCAGCAGAAGACAGTGGGCAGGGGCATCGAACTCTGGGGCCAACGTCCTGACTTTC

d_call: -
j_call: TRBJ2-3
clone_size: -
v_call: TRBV12-3/TRBV12-4
cdr3_aa: CASSTRGRPKLQDTQYF
cdr3_nt: TGTGCCAGCAGTACCCGAGGGCGGCCTAAGCTTCAAGATACGCAGTATTTT

d_call: TRBD1
j_call: TRBJ1-2
clone_size: -
v_call: TRBV25-1
cdr3_aa: CAASDRGSYGYTF
cdr3_nt: TGTGCCGCTAGTGACAGGGGAAGCTATGGCTACACCTTC

d_call: TRBD1
j_call: TRBJ2-3
clone_size: -
v_call: TRBV13
cdr3_aa: CASRPPDRVPDTQYF
cdr3_nt: TGTGCCAGCAGACCCCCGGACAGGGTCCCAGATACGCAGTATTTT

d_call: TRBD2
j_call: TRBJ2-3
clone_size: -
v_call: TRBV20-1
cdr3_aa: CSAEDSGGADTQYF
cdr3_nt: TGCAGTGCTGAAGATAGCGGGGGGGCAGATACGCAGTATTTT

d_call: TRBD2
j_call: TRBJ2-7
clone_size: -
v_call: TRBV7-6
cdr3_aa: CASSPRWSGDVYEQYF
cdr3_nt: TGTGCCAGCAGCCCCCGGTGGAGCGGGGACGTCTACGAGCAGTACTTC